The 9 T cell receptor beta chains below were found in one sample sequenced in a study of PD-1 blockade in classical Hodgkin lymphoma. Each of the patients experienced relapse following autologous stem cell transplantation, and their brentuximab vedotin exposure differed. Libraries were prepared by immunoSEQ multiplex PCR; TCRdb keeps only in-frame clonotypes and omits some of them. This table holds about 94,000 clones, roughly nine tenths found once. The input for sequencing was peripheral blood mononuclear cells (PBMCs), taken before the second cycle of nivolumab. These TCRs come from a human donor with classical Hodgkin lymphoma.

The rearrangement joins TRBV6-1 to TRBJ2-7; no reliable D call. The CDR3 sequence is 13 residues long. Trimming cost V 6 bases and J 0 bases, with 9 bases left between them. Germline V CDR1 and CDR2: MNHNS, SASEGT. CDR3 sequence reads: CASRGSPSYEQYF. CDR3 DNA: TGTGCCAGCAGGGGCTCACCCTCCTACGAGCAGTACTTC.

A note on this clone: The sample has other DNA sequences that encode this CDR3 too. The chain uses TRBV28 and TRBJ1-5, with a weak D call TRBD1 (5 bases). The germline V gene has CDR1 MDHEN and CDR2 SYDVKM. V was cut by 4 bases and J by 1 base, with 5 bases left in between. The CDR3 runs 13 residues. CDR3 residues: CASSWDSNQPQHF. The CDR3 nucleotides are TGTGCCAGCAGTTGGGACAGCAATCAGCCCCAGCATTTT.

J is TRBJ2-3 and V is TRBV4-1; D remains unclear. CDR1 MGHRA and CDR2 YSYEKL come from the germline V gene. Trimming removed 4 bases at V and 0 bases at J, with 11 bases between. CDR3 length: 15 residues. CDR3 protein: CASSPQKSSTDTQYF. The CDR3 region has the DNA TGCGCCAGCAGCCCACAGAAATCTAGCACAGATACGCAGTATTTT.

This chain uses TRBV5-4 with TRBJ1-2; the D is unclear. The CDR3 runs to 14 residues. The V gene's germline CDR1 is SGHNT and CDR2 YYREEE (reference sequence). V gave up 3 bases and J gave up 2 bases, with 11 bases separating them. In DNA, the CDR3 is TGTGCCAGCAGCTCTGTAGACGGAAACTATGGCTACACCTTC. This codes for CASSSVDGNYGYTF.

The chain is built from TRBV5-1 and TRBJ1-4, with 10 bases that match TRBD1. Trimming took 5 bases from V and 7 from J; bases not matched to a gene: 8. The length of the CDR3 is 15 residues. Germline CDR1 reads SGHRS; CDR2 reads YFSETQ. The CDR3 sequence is CASSFRQGAGEKLFF. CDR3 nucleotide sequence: TGCGCCAGCAGTTTCCGACAGGGGGCGGGTGAAAAACTGTTTTTT.

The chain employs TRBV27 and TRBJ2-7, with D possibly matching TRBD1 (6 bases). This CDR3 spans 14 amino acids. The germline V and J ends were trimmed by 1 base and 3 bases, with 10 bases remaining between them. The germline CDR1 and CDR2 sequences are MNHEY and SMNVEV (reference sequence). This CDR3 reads CASSLYGQSYEQYF. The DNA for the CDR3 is TGTGCCAGCAGTTTATATGGACAGAGCTACGAGCAGTACTTC.

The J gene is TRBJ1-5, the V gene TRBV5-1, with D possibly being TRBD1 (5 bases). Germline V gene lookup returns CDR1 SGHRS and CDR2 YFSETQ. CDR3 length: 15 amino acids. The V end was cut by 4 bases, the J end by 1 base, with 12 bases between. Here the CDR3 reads CASSPGFESNQPQHF. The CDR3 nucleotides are TGCGCCAGCAGCCCAGGGTTCGAGAGCAATCAGCCCCAGCATTTT.

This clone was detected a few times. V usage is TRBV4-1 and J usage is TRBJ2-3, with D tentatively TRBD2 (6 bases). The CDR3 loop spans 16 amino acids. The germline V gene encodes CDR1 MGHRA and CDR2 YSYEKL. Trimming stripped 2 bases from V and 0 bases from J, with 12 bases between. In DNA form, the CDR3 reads TGCGCCAGCAGCCAAACCAGCGGGCCTAGCACAGATACGCAGTATTTT. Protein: CASSQTSGPSTDTQYF.

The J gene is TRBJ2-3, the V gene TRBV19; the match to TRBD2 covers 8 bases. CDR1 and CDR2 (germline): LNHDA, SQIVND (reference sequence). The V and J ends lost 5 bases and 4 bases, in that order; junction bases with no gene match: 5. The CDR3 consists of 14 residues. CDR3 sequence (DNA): TGTGCCAGTAGTCTGGCGGGAGGACCAGATACGCAGTATTTT. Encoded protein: CASSLAGGPDTQYF.